This entry lists 26 T cell receptor beta chains sequenced from one sample in a study of T cells in tumors and immune-related adverse events. TCRdb's table, derived via immunoSEQ multiplex PCR, lists solely in-frame clones and lacks some. The data contain over 7,000 clones, roughly 92% of them singletons. The specimen was lymph node tissue, collected from a patient treated with anti-PD-1 therapy. The source of these receptors is a female donor with metastatic renal cell carcinoma.

This CDR3 is CACRGSDNEKLFF. The CDR3 nucleotides read TGTGCCTGCAGGGGATCGGATAATGAAAAACTGTTTTTT. The chain employs TRBV30 and TRBJ1-4, with D possibly TRBD1 on 6 matching bases. CDR3 length: 13 residues. Germline loops: CDR1 GTSNPN, CDR2 SVGIG (reference sequence). Trimming removed 6 bases at V and 4 bases at J, with 12 bases between.

The chain uses TRBV9 and TRBJ2-1; 9 nucleotides align to TRBD2. CDR1 and CDR2 from the germline V gene are SGDLS and YYNGEE. The ends lost 2 bases at V and 7 bases at J; junction bases unmatched: 10. This CDR3 has 16 residues. CDR3 nucleotide sequence: TGTGCCAGCAGCGTGGGCGGGACTAGCCTACTAAATGAGCAGTTCTTC. This sequence encodes CASSVGGTSLLNEQFF.

The chain uses TRBV5-1 and TRBJ2-5; TRBD1 aligns across 7 bases. CDR1 is SGHRS and CDR2 is YFSETQ in the germline V gene. The J segment lost 1 base and the V segment lost 5 bases, leaving 5 bases of the junction unmatched. The CDR3 loop spans 14 amino acids. CDR3 loop: CASRYGTAQETQYF. The CDR3 DNA sequence: TGCGCCAGCAGATATGGGACAGCCCAAGAGACCCAGTACTTC.

The chain is built from TRBV9 and TRBJ2-2, with D tentatively TRBD2 (6 bases). V lost 3 bases and J 4 bases, leaving 16 bases between the germline ends. The germline V gene encodes CDR1 SGDLS and CDR2 YYNGEE. The CDR3 sequence is 16 residues long. The DNA of the CDR3 is TGTGCCAGCAGCGCTTCCGGGCGACTAGTCACCGGGGAGCTGTTTTTT. Translation gives CASSASGRLVTGELFF.

J is TRBJ2-1 and V is TRBV4-3; the match to TRBD1 covers 9 bases. Per the germline V gene, CDR1 is LGHNA and CDR2 is YSLEER. V dropped 6 bases and J dropped 4; count of bases not matched to a gene: 7. The CDR3 has 15 residues. In DNA form, the CDR3 reads TGCGCCAGCAGATCGGGGACAGGGACTTACAATGAGCAGTTCTTC. Protein sequence: CASRSGTGTYNEQFF.

The V gene is TRBV7-2, the J gene TRBJ2-2; the D is unclear. Germline loops: CDR1 SGHTA, CDR2 FQGNSA. V was trimmed by 5 bases and J by 7 bases, leaving 8 bases between them. This CDR3 contains 12 residues. The CDR3 loop is CASSPSVGELFF. The DNA of the CDR3 is TGTGCCAGCAGCCCTTCGGTCGGGGAGCTGTTTTTT. Full variable domain (missing parts from reference TRBV7-2 and TRBJ2-2): GAGVSQSPSNKVTEKGKDVELRCDPISGHTALYWYRQSLGQGLEFLIYFQGNSAPDKSGLPSDRFSAERTGGSVSTLTIQRTQQEDSAVYLCASSPSVGELFFGEGSRLTVL.

The table lists this clone with a count of one. V and J are TRBV7-6 and TRBJ2-3; D may be TRBD2 (6 bases). CDR3 length: 15 residues. Trimming removed 3 bases at V and 10 bases at J, with 20 bases between. Germline CDR1 reads SGHVS; CDR2 reads FNYEAQ. The CDR3 DNA is TGTGCCAGCAGCTTGGGTAGCGGCCTCGGGAGTGCGCAGTATTTT. It yields the protein CASSLGSGLGSAQYF. The entire variable domain, with the rest obtained from reference TRBV7-6 and TRBJ2-3, is as follows: GAGVSQSPRYKVTKRGQDVALRCDPISGHVSLYWYRQALGQGPEFLTYFNYEAQQDKSGLPNDRFSAERPEGSISTLTIQRTEQRDSAMYRCASSLGSGLGSAQYFGPGTRLTVL.

The chain has TRBV5-6 and TRBJ1-5; D might be TRBD1 (5 bases). Per germline, CDR1 SGHDT and CDR2 YYEEEE. Trimming pared 1 base from V and 0 bases from J, leaving 8 bases between. The length of the CDR3 is 15 residues. DNA of the CDR3: TGTGCCAGCAGCTTGCTTGGGACTAGCAATCAGCCCCAGCATTTT. Protein sequence: CASSLLGTSNQPQHF. Together with reference TRBV5-6 and TRBJ1-5, the CDR3 gives the full variable domain: DAGVTQSPTHLIKTRGQQVTLRCSPKSGHDTVSWYQQALGQGPQFIFQYYEEEERQRGNFPDRFSGHQFPNYSSELNVNALLLGDSALYLCASSLLGTSNQPQHFGDGTRLSIL.

The gene calls are TRBV7-8 and TRBJ2-6; D is possibly TRBD2 (6 bases). Trimming left V 3 bases short and J 0 bases short, with 6 bases between. The CDR3 has 15 residues. From germline, CDR1 is SGHVS and CDR2 FQNEAQ. In DNA form, the CDR3 reads TGTGCCAGCAGCTTGGGGGGCTCTGGGGCCAACGTCCTGACTTTC. Its protein product is CASSLGGSGANVLTF.

This sequence joins TRBV4-2 and TRBJ1-5; D gene uncertain. The CDR3 loop spans 14 amino acids. V lost 2 bases and J lost 2, with 7 bases in between. Germline V gene lookup returns CDR1 LGHNA and CDR2 YNFKEQ. CDR3 sequence (DNA): TGTGCCAGCAGCCAACGGGCAGGCAATCAGCCCCAGCATTTT. Amino acid sequence: CASSQRAGNQPQHF.

The rearrangement joins TRBV29-1 to TRBJ2-3, with 8 bases identical to TRBD2. The CDR3 is 14 amino acids. With 4 bases clipped from V and 3 bases from J, the junction kept 6 bases outside the gene matches. Looked up from germline, CDR1 is SQVTM and CDR2 is ANQGSEA. This CDR3 is CSVGNSGSTDTQYF. In DNA, the CDR3 is TGCAGCGTTGGGAACAGCGGGAGTACAGATACGCAGTATTTT.

V and J are TRBV5-1 and TRBJ1-1; D is unresolved. CDR1 and CDR2 from the germline V gene are SGHRS and YFSETQ. The CDR3 totals 16 residues. Trimming stripped 4 bases from V and 1 base from J, with 17 bases between. CDR3 sequence reads: CASSAANVLANTEAFF. The DNA for the CDR3 is TGCGCCAGCAGCGCGGCTAACGTCTTGGCGAACACTGAAGCTTTCTTT.

The CDR3 spells CSVMEGSTDTQYF. The CDR3 DNA follows: TGCAGCGTGATGGAAGGCAGCACAGATACGCAGTATTTT. This chain connects TRBV29-1 to TRBJ2-3; D gene unclear. Trimming removed 6 bases from V and 0 bases from J, with 10 bases in between. The CDR3 contains 13 residues. CDR1 is SQVTM, CDR2 ANQGSEA, per germline.

This clone was detected only once. V is TRBV9 and J is TRBJ2-2; 11 bases match TRBD1. This CDR3 comprises 17 residues. Losses at the gene ends were 3 bases for V and 4 bases for J; bases not matched to a gene: 8. Germline V CDR1 and CDR2: SGDLS, YYNGEE. CDR3 residues: CASSARTGGAGTGELFF. Written as DNA, the CDR3 is TGTGCCAGCAGCGCGAGGACAGGGGGCGCGGGCACCGGGGAGCTGTTTTTT.

V usage is TRBV7-2 and J usage is TRBJ2-2; 7 bases are a match to TRBD2. The CDR3 consists of 19 residues. Germline CDR1 reads SGHTA; CDR2 reads FQGNSA. V trimming: 5 bases; J trimming: 1 base; junction bases outside the gene matches: 16. The CDR3 loop reads CASSPYQPLSGGNTGELFF. CDR3 nucleotide sequence: TGTGCCAGCAGCCCATATCAACCGCTATCGGGGGGGAACACCGGGGAGCTGTTTTTT.

This clone was observed a single time. The chain couples TRBV19 to TRBJ1-1; no firm D call. The CDR3 has 15 residues. Trimming cost V 3 bases and J 4 bases, with 15 bases left between them. The V gene's germline CDR1 is LNHDA and CDR2 SQIVND (reference sequence). The CDR3 is CASSIGPAWGTEAFF. CDR3 nucleotides: TGTGCCAGTAGTATCGGGCCCGCCTGGGGCACTGAAGCTTTCTTT.

This chain connects TRBV4-3 to TRBJ1-2; D gene ambiguous. V was shortened by 0 bases and J by 2 bases, with 10 bases between the two germline ends. CDR1 and CDR2 (germline): LGHNA, YSLEER. CDR3 size: 15 residues. This CDR3 is CASSQDRAMNYGYTF. CDR3 bases: TGCGCCAGCAGCCAAGATAGGGCAATGAACTATGGCTACACCTTC.

The chain couples TRBV13 to TRBJ2-5; 8 nucleotides align to TRBD2. This CDR3 has 15 amino acids. V lost 5 bases and J lost 4; bases outside the gene matches: 9. CDR1 PRHDT and CDR2 FYEKMQ come from the germline V gene (reference sequence). The CDR3 sequence is CASSRRPGGTETQYF. In DNA, the CDR3 is TGTGCCAGCAGCCGACGACCGGGGGGGACAGAGACCCAGTACTTC.

In this sample, this clone turned up once. The chain is built from TRBV7-9 and TRBJ1-1, with 7 bases matching TRBD1. Trimming took 4 bases from V and 10 from J; bases not matched to a gene: 9. Germline assignment: CDR1 SEHNR and CDR2 FQNEAQ (reference sequence). The CDR3 consists of 13 residues. DNA of the CDR3: TGTGCCAGCAGCTCGCAACAGGGGCAACGAGCTTTCTTT. Translated: CASSSQQGQRAFF.

The rearrangement uses TRBV6-5 and TRBJ1-5; TRBD1 agrees at 7 bases. Germline V CDR1 and CDR2: MNHEY, SVGAGI. The V segment lost 5 bases and the J segment 1 base; nucleotides outside the gene matches: 5. This CDR3 is 15 amino acids long. CDR3 residues: CASSPLTGSNQPQHF. CDR3 DNA: TGTGCCAGCAGTCCTCTGACAGGGAGCAATCAGCCCCAGCATTTT.

The V and J genes are TRBV28 and TRBJ2-2; D tentatively reads TRBD1 or TRBD2 (5 bases each). Germline-derived CDR1 and CDR2 are MDHEN and SYDVKM. V gave up 8 bases and J gave up 1 base, with 14 bases separating them. The CDR3 length is 15 residues. CDR3 sequence: CASRGQGRNTGELFF. The DNA of the CDR3 is TGTGCCAGCCGGGGCCAGGGACGGAACACCGGGGAGCTGTTTTTT.

This chain links TRBV27 with TRBJ2-7; tentatively, D is TRBD1 or TRBD2 (6 bases each). Germline lookup yields CDR1 MNHEY and CDR2 SMNVEV (reference sequence). V was cut by 5 bases and J by 2 bases, with 19 bases left in between. The CDR3 consists of 16 residues. CDR3 sequence: CASSRRGGVGAYEQYF. The CDR3 DNA follows: TGTGCCAGCAGTCGCAGGGGCGGGGTAGGAGCCTACGAGCAGTACTTC.

This clone was seen more than once but under ten times. The gene calls are TRBV2 and TRBJ1-2; 7 bases are a match to TRBD1. Germline V CDR1 and CDR2: SNHLY, FYNNEI. The CDR3 has 15 residues. The V and J ends lost 6 bases and 1 base, in that order; junction bases with no gene match: 8. The CDR3 loop is CASSQTGTDNYGYTF. DNA for the CDR3: TGTGCCAGCAGCCAAACCGGGACAGATAACTATGGCTACACCTTC.

This sequence joins TRBV5-4 and TRBJ2-5; no definite D call. The CDR3 runs 13 residues. The germline CDR1 and CDR2 sequences are SGHNT and YYREEE (reference sequence). V shed 0 bases and J shed 4 bases, with 7 bases lying between them. In DNA form, the CDR3 reads TGTGCCAGCAGCTTGGGGGGTCGAGAGACCCAGTACTTC. Protein: CASSLGGRETQYF.

The chain combines TRBV28 with TRBJ1-5; D is possibly TRBD1 (6 bases). V lost 6 bases, J lost 7 bases, and 16 bases lay in between. The CDR3 length is 14 residues. Germline CDR1 reads MDHEN; CDR2 reads SYDVKM. This CDR3 is CASRKGQLGQPQHF. CDR3 in DNA: TGTGCCAGCAGAAAAGGACAGTTGGGGCAGCCCCAGCATTTT.

V is TRBV27 and J is TRBJ2-5; D possibly uses TRBD1 or TRBD2 (5 bases each). This CDR3 is 15 amino acids long. Germline CDR1 and CDR2: MNHEY and SMNVEV (reference sequence). Between the trimmed V and J ends, which lost 2 bases and 5 bases, there was a span of 15 bases. The CDR3 region has the DNA TGTGCCAGCAGTTTACTCCAGGGAGTTGGGGAGACCCAGTACTTC. This encodes CASSLLQGVGETQYF.